The present T cell receptor (beta chain) was sequenced within a study of blood T cell repertoires in COVID-19. Study details: Sources were T cells, B-cell-depleted T cells, or PBMCs; the material itself was cDNA or gDNA.

Per the authors' pipeline: Nucleated cell number was recorded as an estimate derived from reference gene primer amplification. Profiled with immunoSEQ multiplex PCR; TCRdb holds only in-frame clones, not every one. That table is the source of V, J and clone size, and D and trimming were worked out from the DNA. The sample holds approximately 56,000 clones; about 85% are singletons and the top ten take roughly 7.1%. The CDR3 has 16 residues. From germline, CDR1 is MGHRA and CDR2 YSYEKL. Trimming at V came to 4 bases and at J to 0 bases, leaving 6 bases not matched to a gene. This clone has only a few counts.

This chain uses TRBV4-1 with TRBJ1-5; TRBD1 aligns across 7 bases. The sequenced material came from peripheral blood. This clonotype was sampled from a man between 65 and 85 years old with active COVID-19. Written as DNA, the CDR3 is TGCGCCAGCAGCCCCCACAGGGGCAATAGCAATCAGCCCCAGCATTTT. This codes for CASSPHRGNSNQPQHF.